A selection of T cell receptor beta chains follows, all from one sample in a study of pediatric ulcerative colitis. Assay used: immunoSEQ multiplex PCR; TCRdb lists only in-frame clones, some missing. This sample has about 16,000 clones, with about 80% found just once. Sequencing input: gut tissue. These receptors were collected from a boy under 18 who was a control in a study of pediatric ulcerative colitis. Each CDR3 is given with its conserved first and last residue. The order of the fields is clone size, V gene, J gene, D gene, CDR3 protein, CDR3 DNA. The D gene is left open where the match is weak. Size values are once, few and many counts, or a class for expanded clones, and some rows have none.

clone size: .; V gene: TRBV11-3; J gene: TRBJ2-2; D gene: TRBD2; CDR3 protein: CASSLALAGGGGELFF; CDR3 DNA: TGTGCCAGCAGCTTAGCCCTAGCGGGGGGCGGCGGGGAGCTGTTTTTT
clone size: .; V gene: TRBV29-1; J gene: TRBJ1-2; D gene: .; CDR3 protein: CSVLPDSEDYGYTF; CDR3 DNA: TGCAGCGTACTACCCGACAGTGAGGACTATGGCTACACCTTC
clone size: .; V gene: TRBV19; J gene: TRBJ2-3; D gene: TRBD1; CDR3 protein: CASNLGTGGADTQYF; CDR3 DNA: TGTGCCAGTAATCTAGGGACAGGGGGCGCGGATACGCAGTATTTT
clone size: .; V gene: TRBV20-1; J gene: TRBJ2-7; D gene: .; CDR3 protein: CSARDDYEQYF; CDR3 DNA: TGCAGTGCTAGAGATGATTACGAGCAGTACTTC
clone size: medium-sized; V gene: TRBV6-6; J gene: TRBJ2-7; D gene: TRBD1; CDR3 protein: CASSYFGTGEYEQYF; CDR3 DNA: TGTGCCAGCAGTTATTTTGGGACAGGAGAATACGAGCAGTACTTC
clone size: .; V gene: TRBV7-2; J gene: TRBJ1-3; D gene: .; CDR3 protein: CASSSRQSSGNTIYF; CDR3 DNA: TGTGCCAGCAGCTCCCGACAGAGCTCTGGAAACACCATATATTTT
clone size: once; V gene: TRBV5-1; J gene: TRBJ1-2; D gene: .; CDR3 protein: CASSLGRGNYGYTF; CDR3 DNA: TGCGCCAGCAGCTTGGGGCGGGGGAACTATGGCTACACCTTC
clone size: once; V gene: TRBV7-2; J gene: TRBJ2-7; D gene: .; CDR3 protein: CASSSSRDSYEQYF; CDR3 DNA: TGTGCCAGCAGCTCCTCTAGGGATTCCTACGAGCAGTACTTC
clone size: few; V gene: TRBV7-2; J gene: TRBJ1-2; D gene: .; CDR3 protein: CASSLHPRELYGYTF; CDR3 DNA: TGTGCCAGCAGCTTACATCCCAGGGAACTCTATGGCTACACCTTC
clone size: once; V gene: TRBV7-3; J gene: TRBJ2-2; D gene: TRBD1; CDR3 protein: CASSSGQGYGGELFF; CDR3 DNA: TGTGCCAGCAGCTCGGGACAGGGGTATGGCGGGGAGCTGTTTTTT
clone size: .; V gene: TRBV7-2; J gene: TRBJ2-3; D gene: .; CDR3 protein: CASSSSTDTQYF; CDR3 DNA: TGTGCCAGCAGCTCTAGCACAGATACGCAGTATTTT
clone size: .; V gene: TRBV7-6; J gene: TRBJ1-2; D gene: .; CDR3 protein: CASSLNSGGLDGYTF; CDR3 DNA: TGTGCCAGCAGCTTAAATTCGGGGGGGTTGGATGGCTACACCTTC
clone size: .; V gene: TRBV9; J gene: TRBJ2-5; D gene: .; CDR3 protein: CASSVDPQGTETQYF; CDR3 DNA: TGTGCCAGCAGCGTAGATCCCCAGGGGACGGAGACCCAGTACTTC
clone size: .; V gene: TRBV15; J gene: TRBJ1-6; D gene: .; CDR3 protein: CATSITGDSPLHF; CDR3 DNA: TGTGCCACCAGCATAACTGGGGATTCACCCCTCCACTTT
clone size: few; V gene: TRBV6-1; J gene: TRBJ1-5; D gene: .; CDR3 protein: CASSEARDNQPQHF; CDR3 DNA: TGTGCCAGCAGTGAAGCCCGGGACAATCAGCCCCAGCATTTT
clone size: .; V gene: TRBV6-4; J gene: TRBJ2-1; D gene: .; CDR3 protein: CASSDEGRNEQFF; CDR3 DNA: TGTGCCAGCAGTGACGAGGGTCGGAATGAGCAGTTCTTC